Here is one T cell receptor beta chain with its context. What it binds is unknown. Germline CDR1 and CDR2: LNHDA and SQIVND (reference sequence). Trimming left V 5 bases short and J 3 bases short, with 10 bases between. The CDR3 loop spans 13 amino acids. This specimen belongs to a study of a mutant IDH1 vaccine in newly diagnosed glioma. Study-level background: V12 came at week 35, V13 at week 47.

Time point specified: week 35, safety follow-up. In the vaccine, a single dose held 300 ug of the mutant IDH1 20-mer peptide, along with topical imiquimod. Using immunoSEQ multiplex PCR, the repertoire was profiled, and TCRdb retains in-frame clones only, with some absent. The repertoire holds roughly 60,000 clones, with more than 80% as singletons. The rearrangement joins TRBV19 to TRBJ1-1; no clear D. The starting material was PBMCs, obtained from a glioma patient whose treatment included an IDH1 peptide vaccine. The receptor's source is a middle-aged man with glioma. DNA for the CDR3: TGTGCCAGTAGTTCGGACGGCGACACTGAAGCTTTCTTT. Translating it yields CASSSDGDTEAFF.